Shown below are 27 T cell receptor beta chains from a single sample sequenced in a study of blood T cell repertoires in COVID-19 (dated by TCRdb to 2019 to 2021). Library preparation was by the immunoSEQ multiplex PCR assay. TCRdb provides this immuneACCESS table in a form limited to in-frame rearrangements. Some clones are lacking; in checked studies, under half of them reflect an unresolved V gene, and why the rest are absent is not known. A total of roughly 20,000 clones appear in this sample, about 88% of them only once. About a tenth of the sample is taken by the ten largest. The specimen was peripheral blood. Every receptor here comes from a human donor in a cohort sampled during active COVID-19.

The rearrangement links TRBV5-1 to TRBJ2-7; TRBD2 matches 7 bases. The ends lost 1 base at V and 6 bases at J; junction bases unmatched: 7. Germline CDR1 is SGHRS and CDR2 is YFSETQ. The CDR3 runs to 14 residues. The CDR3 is CASSLFAGRGEQYF. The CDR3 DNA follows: TGCGCCAGCAGCTTGTTTGCAGGGAGGGGCGAGCAGTACTTC. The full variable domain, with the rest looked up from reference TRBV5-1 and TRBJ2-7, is KAGVTQTPRYLIKTRGQQVTLSCSPISGHRSVSWYQQTPGQGLQFLFEYFSETQRNKGNFPGRFSGRQFSNSRSEMNVSTLELGDSALYLCASSLFAGRGEQYFGPGTRLTVT.

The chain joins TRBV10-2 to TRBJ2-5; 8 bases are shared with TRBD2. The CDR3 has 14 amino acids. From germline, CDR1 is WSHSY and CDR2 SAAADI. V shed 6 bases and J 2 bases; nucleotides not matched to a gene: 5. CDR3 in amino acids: CASRQRGTQETQYF. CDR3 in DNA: TGCGCCAGCAGGCAGCGGGGGACGCAAGAGACCCAGTACTTC.

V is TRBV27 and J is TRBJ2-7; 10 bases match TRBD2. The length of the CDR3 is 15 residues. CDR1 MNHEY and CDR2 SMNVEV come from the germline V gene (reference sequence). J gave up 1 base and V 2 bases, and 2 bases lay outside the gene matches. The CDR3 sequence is CASSLGLAESYEQYF. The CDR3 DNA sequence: TGTGCCAGCAGTTTAGGACTAGCGGAGTCCTACGAGCAGTACTTC.

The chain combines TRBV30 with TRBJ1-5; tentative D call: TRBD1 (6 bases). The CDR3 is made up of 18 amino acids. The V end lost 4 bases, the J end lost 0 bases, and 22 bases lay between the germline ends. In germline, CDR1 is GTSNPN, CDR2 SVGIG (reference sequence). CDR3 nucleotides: TGTGCCTGGACTCCACGGTGGACAGCCTTCAATAGCAATCAGCCCCAGCATTTT. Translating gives CAWTPRWTAFNSNQPQHF.

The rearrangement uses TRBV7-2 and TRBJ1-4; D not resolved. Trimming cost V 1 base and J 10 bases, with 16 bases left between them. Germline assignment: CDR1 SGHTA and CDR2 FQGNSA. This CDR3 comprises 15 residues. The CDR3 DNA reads TGTGCCAGCAGCTTAGACAGATCCCAGATGAGAAAACTGTTTTTT. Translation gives CASSLDRSQMRKLFF.

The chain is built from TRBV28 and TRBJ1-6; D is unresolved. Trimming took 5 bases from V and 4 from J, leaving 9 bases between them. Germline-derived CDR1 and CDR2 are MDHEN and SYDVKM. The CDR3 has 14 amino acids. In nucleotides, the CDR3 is TGTGCCAGCAGTGAGGGCCGGTATAATTCACCCCTCCACTTT. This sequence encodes CASSEGRYNSPLHF.

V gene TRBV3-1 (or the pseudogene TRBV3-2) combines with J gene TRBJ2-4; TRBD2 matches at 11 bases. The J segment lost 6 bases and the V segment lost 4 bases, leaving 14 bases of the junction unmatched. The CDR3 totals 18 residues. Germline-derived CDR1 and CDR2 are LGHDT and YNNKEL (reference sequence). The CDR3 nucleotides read TGTGCCAGCAGCCTATATATGGGCTTTAGCGGGGGGGGAAACATTCAGTACTTC. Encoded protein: CASSLYMGFSGGGNIQYF.

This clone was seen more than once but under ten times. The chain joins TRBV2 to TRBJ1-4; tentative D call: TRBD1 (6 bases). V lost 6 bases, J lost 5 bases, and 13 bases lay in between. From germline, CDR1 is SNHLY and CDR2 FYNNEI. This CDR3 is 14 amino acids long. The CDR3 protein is CASRAGQLNEKLFF. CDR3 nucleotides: TGTGCCAGCAGGGCTGGACAGCTAAATGAAAAACTGTTTTTT.

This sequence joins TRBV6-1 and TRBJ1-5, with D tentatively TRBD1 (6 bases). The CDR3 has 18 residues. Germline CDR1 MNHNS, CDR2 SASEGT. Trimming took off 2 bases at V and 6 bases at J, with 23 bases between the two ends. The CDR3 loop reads CASSEIQGRFGISQPQHF. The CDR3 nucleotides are TGTGCCAGCAGTGAAATACAGGGACGATTTGGGATCAGTCAGCCCCAGCATTTT.

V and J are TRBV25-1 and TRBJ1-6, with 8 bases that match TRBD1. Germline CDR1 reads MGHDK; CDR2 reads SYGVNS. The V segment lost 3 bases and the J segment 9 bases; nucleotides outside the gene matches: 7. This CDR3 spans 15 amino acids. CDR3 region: CASSEQGARGSPLHF. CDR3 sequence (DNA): TGTGCCAGCAGTGAGCAGGGGGCGCGGGGTTCACCCCTCCACTTT.

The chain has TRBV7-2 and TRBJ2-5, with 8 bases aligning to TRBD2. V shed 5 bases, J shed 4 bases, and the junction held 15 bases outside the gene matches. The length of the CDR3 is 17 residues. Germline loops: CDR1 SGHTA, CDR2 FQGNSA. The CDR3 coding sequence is TGTGCCAGCAGCCCCTACGGGACTAGTCTTCGATCAGAGACCCAGTACTTC. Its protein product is CASSPYGTSLRSETQYF.

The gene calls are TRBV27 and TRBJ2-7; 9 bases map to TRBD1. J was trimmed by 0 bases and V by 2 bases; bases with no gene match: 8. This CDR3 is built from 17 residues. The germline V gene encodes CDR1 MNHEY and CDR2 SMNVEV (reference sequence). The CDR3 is CASSLGLRDRASYEQYF. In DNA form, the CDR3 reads TGTGCCAGCAGTTTAGGACTCCGGGACAGGGCCTCCTACGAGCAGTACTTC.

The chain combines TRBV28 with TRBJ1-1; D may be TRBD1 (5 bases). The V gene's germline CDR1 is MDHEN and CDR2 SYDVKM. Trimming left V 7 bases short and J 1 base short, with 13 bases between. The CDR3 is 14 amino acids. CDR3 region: CASTLAGTNTEAFF. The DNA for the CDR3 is TGTGCCAGCACCCTTGCGGGGACGAACACTGAAGCTTTCTTT.

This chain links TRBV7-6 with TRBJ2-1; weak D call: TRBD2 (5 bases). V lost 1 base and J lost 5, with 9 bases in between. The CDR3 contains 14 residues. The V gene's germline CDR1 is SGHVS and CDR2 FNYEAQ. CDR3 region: CASSLDAGDNEQFF. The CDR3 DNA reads TGTGCCAGCAGCTTAGATGCGGGTGACAATGAGCAGTTCTTC.

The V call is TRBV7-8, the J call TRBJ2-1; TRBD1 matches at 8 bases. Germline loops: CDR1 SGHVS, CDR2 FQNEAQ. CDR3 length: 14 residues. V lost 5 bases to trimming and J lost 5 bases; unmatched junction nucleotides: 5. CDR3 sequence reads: CASSHRTGNNEQFF. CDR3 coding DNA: TGTGCCAGCAGCCACCGGACAGGGAACAATGAGCAGTTCTTC.

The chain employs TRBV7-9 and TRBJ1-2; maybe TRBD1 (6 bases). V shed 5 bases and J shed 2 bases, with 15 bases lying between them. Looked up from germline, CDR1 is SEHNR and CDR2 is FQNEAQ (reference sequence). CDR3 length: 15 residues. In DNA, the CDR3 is TGTGCCAGCAGCACCGGACAGAGTCTCAACTATGGCTACACCTTC. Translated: CASSTGQSLNYGYTF.

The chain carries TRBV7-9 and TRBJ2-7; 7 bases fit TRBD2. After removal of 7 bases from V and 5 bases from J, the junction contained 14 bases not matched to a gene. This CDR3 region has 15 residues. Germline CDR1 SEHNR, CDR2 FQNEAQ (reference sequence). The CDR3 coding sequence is TGTGCCAGCAACGGATGGGAAAACGCGGGAGACGAGCAGTACTTC. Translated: CASNGWENAGDEQYF. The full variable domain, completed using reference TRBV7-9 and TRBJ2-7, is DTGVSQNPRHKITKRGQNVTFRCDPISEHNRLYWYRQTLGQGPEFLTYFQNEAQLEKSRLLSDRFSAERPKGSFSTLEIQRTEQGDSAMYLCASNGWENAGDEQYFGPGTRLTVT.

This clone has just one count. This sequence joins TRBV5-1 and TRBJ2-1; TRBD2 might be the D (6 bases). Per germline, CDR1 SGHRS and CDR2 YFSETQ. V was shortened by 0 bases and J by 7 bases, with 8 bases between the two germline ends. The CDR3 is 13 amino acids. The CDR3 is CASSLGAGNEQFF. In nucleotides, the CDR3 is TGCGCCAGCAGCTTGGGGGCGGGAAATGAGCAGTTCTTC.

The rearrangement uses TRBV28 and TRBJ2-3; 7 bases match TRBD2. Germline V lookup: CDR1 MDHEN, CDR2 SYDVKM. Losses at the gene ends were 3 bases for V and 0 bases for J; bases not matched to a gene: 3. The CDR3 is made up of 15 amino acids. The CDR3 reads CASSLSGVSTDTQYF. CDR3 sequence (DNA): TGTGCCAGCAGTTTGAGCGGGGTTAGCACAGATACGCAGTATTTT.

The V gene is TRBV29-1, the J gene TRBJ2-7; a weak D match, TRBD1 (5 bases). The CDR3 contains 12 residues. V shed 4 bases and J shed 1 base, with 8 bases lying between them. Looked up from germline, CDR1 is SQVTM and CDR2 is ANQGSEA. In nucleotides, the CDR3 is TGCAGCGTTGGGGGCTCGTCCTACGAGCAGTACTTC. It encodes CSVGGSSYEQYF.

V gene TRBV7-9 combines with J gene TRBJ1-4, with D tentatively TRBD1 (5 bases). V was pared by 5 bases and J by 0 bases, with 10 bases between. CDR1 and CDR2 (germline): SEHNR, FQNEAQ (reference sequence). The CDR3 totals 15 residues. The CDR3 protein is CASSPSTATNEKLFF. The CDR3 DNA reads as TGTGCCAGCAGCCCGTCGACAGCAACTAATGAAAAACTGTTTTTT.

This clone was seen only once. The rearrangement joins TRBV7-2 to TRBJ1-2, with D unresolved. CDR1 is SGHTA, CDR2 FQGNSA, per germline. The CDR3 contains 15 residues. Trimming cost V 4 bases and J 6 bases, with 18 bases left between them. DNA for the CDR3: TGTGCCAGCAGCTCAAATGCGGGGTTCCAGAATGGCTACACCTTC. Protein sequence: CASSSNAGFQNGYTF.

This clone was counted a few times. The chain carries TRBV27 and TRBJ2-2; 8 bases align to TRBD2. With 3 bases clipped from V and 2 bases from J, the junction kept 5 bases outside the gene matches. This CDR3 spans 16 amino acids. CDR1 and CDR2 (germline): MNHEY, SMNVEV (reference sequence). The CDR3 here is CASSFTSGQNTGELFF. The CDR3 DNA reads TGTGCCAGCAGTTTCACTAGCGGACAAAACACCGGGGAGCTGTTTTTT.

For the CDR3, the DNA is TGTGCCAGCAGCCAAGGGTTTGGAACTAGCGGAGACCTATCTCACTACAATGAGCAGTTCTTC. Translation gives CASSQGFGTSGDLSHYNEQFF. This sequence joins TRBV3-1 (or the pseudogene TRBV3-2) and TRBJ2-1; TRBD2 agrees at 8 bases. The CDR3 has 21 amino acids. Germline CDR1 is LGHDT and CDR2 is YNNKEL (reference sequence). Trimming took 1 base from V and 3 from J; bases not matched to a gene: 20.

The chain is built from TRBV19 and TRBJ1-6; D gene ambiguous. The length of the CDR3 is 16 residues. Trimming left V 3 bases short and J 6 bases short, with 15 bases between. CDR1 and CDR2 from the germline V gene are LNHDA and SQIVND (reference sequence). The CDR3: CASSIGVTIPNSPLHF. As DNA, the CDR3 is TGTGCCAGTAGTATCGGGGTTACAATACCTAATTCACCCCTCCACTTT.

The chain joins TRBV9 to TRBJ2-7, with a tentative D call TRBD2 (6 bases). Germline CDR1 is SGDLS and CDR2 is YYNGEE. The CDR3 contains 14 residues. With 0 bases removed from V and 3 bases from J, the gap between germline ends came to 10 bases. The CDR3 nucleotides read TGTGCCAGCAGCGTAGTGGCGGAGGGCTACGAGCAGTACTTC. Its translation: CASSVVAEGYEQYF.

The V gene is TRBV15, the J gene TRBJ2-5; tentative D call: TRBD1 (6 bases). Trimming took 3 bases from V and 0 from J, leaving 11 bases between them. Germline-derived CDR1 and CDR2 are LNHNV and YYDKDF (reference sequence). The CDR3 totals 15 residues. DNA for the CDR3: TGTGCCACCAGCAGGGACAGCGTATACCAAGAGACCCAGTACTTC. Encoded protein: CATSRDSVYQETQYF.